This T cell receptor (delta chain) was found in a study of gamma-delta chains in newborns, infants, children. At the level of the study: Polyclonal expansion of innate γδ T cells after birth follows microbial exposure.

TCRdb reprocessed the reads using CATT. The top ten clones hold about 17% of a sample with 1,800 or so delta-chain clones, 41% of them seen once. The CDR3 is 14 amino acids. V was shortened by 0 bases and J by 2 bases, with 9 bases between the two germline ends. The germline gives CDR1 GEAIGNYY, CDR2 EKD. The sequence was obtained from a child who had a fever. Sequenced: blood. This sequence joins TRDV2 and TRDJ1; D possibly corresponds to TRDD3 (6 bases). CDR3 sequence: CACDTVGGTDKLIF. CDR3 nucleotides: TGTGCCTGTGACACCGTGGGGGGTACCGATAAACTCATCTTT.